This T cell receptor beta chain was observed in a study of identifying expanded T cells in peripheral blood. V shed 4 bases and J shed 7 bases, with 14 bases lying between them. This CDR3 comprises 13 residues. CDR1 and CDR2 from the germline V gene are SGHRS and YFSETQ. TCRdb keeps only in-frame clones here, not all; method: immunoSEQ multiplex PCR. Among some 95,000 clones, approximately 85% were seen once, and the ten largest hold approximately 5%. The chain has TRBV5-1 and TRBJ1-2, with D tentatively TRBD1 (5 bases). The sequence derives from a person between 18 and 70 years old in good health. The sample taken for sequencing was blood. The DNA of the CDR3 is TGCGCCAGCAGCCCGGCAGGGTACTCTGGCTACACCTTC. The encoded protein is CASSPAGYSGYTF.